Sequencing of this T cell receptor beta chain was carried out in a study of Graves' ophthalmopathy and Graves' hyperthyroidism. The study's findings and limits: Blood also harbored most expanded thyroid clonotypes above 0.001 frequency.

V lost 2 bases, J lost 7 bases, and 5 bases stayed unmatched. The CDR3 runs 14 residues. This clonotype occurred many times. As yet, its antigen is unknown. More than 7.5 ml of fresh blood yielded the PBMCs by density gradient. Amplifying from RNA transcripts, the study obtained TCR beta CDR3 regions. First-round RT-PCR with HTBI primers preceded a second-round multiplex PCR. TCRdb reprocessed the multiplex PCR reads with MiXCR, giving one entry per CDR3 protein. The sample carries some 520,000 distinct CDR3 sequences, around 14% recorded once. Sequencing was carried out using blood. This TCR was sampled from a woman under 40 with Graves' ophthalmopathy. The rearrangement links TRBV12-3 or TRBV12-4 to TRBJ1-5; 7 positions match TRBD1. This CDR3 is CASSLMAGGQPQHF. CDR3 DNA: TGTGCCAGCAGTTTAATGGCAGGGGGGCAGCCCCAGCATTTT.